This note documents a single T cell receptor beta chain sequence. The sample belongs to a study of blood T cell repertoires in COVID-19. The assay was immunoSEQ multiplex PCR, and TCRdb's table has in-frame clones only and misses some. The sample holds some 240,000 clones; approximately 89% are singletons and the top ten take 4.6%. Trimming shortened V by 1 base and J by 0 bases, and 18 bases separated the two germline ends. Germline V gives CDR1 GTSNPN, CDR2 SVGIG (reference sequence). The CDR3 consists of 17 residues. The material sequenced was peripheral blood. The clonotype was recovered from a woman between 40 and 50 years old who had recovered from COVID-19. The V and J genes are TRBV30 and TRBJ1-1; no firm D call. The CDR3 region has the DNA TGTGCCTGGAGTGCTTCTAGAATTTTTCCAATGAACACTGAAGCTTTCTTT. It is translated as CAWSASRIFPMNTEAFF.